This TCR beta chain was identified during a study of T cell changes during pregnancy in multiple sclerosis. The method was immunoSEQ multiplex PCR; TCRdb's version includes in-frame clones alone and lacks a portion of them. This table has 50,000 or so clones, approximately 93% appearing once. This clone was detected only once. This CDR3 has 13 residues. Germline V gives CDR1 SGHTS, CDR2 YDEGEE. V shed 7 bases, J shed 3 bases, and the junction held 5 bases outside the gene matches. The source is a female donor with multiple sclerosis, enrolled in a pregnancy study. The sample consisted of peripheral blood, taken in the second trimester of pregnancy. The chain couples TRBV5-8 to TRBJ2-7, with 9 bases that match TRBD1. CDR3 in amino acids: CASRPGQGYEQYF. The CDR3 coding sequence is TGTGCCAGCCGACCGGGACAGGGCTACGAGCAGTACTTC.